The entry that follows covers one TCR beta chain sequence. The assay was immunoSEQ multiplex PCR, and TCRdb's table has in-frame clones only and misses some. The repertoire holds hundreds of thousands of clones, around 92% seen once, with 3% in the top ten. The CDR3 is 14 amino acids. From germline, CDR1 is MNHEY and CDR2 SVGAGI. V was pared by 4 bases and J by 1 base, with 10 bases between. This sample was taken from a study of blood T cell repertoires in COVID-19. The sequenced sample consisted of peripheral blood. This chain connects TRBV6-5 to TRBJ1-2; D remains ambiguous. The sequence was collected from a woman between 25 and 40 years old with COVID-19, enrolled during active disease. The CDR3 here is CASSFLGNNYGYTF. The CDR3 DNA sequence: TGTGCCAGCAGTTTTTTGGGCAATAACTATGGCTACACCTTC.